This entry is about one TCR beta chain. Original processing methods: Estimates of nucleated cell counts were drawn from the amplification of reference gene primers. Clones were read by immunoSEQ multiplex PCR, and TCRdb kept only the in-frame ones, dropping some. V and J calls and clone size are given by that table; D and trimming were obtained from the DNA. The sample includes 350,000 to 400,000 clones, around 92% of them seen just once. This CDR3 has 14 amino acids. CDR1 and CDR2 (germline): SQVTM, ANQGSEA. The V end lost 5 bases, the J end lost 10 bases, and 23 bases lay between the germline ends. This sample stems from a study of blood T cell repertoires in COVID-19. Turning to the study itself: PBMCs, B-cell-depleted T cells, or T cells provided the cDNA or gDNA that made up the material.

Before being deemed recovered, Cohort 3 donors had two negative PCRs, clearance, or symptom resolution. The receptor's source is a woman younger than 45 who had recovered from COVID-19. V is TRBV29-1 and J is TRBJ2-5, with D perhaps TRBD2 (5 bases). The sample comprised PBMCs or T cells enriched from blood (not recorded which). In nucleotides, the CDR3 is TGCAGCGTTATTGTGCACGTCGAGGGTTGGGGCCAGTACTTC. Its translation is CSVIVHVEGWGQYF.